A selection of T cell receptor beta chains follows, all from one sample in a study of blood T cell repertoires in COVID-19. TCRdb's copy holds only in-frame clones and misses some; the assay was immunoSEQ multiplex PCR. The sample has hundreds of thousands of clones, 80% to 90% seen once. Sequencing input: peripheral blood. The source of these receptors is a woman in her seventies with COVID-19, enrolled during active disease. Each CDR3 is given with its conserved first and last residue. The order of the fields is J gene, clone size, D gene, V gene, CDR3 DNA, CDR3 protein. D genes are given only for firm matches. Expanded clones get a size class; other rows say once, few or many, or leave the size out.

TRBJ2-7 | few | - | TRBV10-3 | TGTGCCATCAGTGAAGCCGGGGGGCAAGCCTACGAGCAGTACTTC | CAISEAGGQAYEQYF
TRBJ2-5 | - | - | TRBV7-8 | TGTGCCAGCAGCTCCCTGCCGGGGGGCCCGTGGGAGACCCAGTACTTC | CASSSLPGGPWETQYF
TRBJ1-2 | - | TRBD1 | TRBV12-3/TRBV12-4 | TGTGCCAGCAGTACAGGGGGGGGCGGCTACACCTTC | CASSTGGGGYTF
TRBJ2-7 | - | TRBD1 | TRBV18 | TGTGCCAGCTCACCACCTGGACAGGGGGGGACGAGTCGTTCTTTCGAGCAGTACTTC | CASSPPGQGGTSRSFEQYF
TRBJ2-3 | - | TRBD2 | TRBV11-2 | TGTGCCAGCAGCTTAGAATCTAGCGGAGGGAAGTATTTT | CASSLESSGGKYF
TRBJ2-7 | - | TRBD1 | TRBV7-2 | TGTGCCAGCAGCGCCGGGACAGGAGCCCTCTACGAGCAGTACTTC | CASSAGTGALYEQYF
TRBJ2-5 | - | - | TRBV28 | TGTGCCAGCTCTTGGAGAGAGACCCAGTACTTC | CASSWRETQYF
TRBJ1-2 | few | - | TRBV11-2 | TGTGCCAGCAGCTTAACAACCTATGGCTACACCTTC | CASSLTTYGYTF
TRBJ2-2 | - | TRBD2 | TRBV7-2 | TGTGCCAGCAGCGAAACACGGGGGGTCACCGGGGAGCTGTTTTTT | CASSETRGVTGELFF
TRBJ1-2 | - | - | TRBV28 | TGTGCCAGCAGTTTGGTAGGGACTTATCTTGAGGGCTACACCTTC | CASSLVGTYLEGYTF
TRBJ1-3 | - | - | TRBV9 | TGTGCCAGCAGCGTTGGAGGGAGCTCTGGAAACACCATATATTTT | CASSVGGSSGNTIYF
TRBJ2-2 | - | - | TRBV11-3 | TGTGCCAGCAGCTTACGGGGTACCGGGGAGCTGTTTTTT | CASSLRGTGELFF
TRBJ2-5 | - | TRBD2 | TRBV24-1 | TGTGCCACCAGTGAGGGGACTAGCGGGGGGCAAGAGACCCAGTACTTC | CATSEGTSGGQETQYF
TRBJ2-3 | once | - | TRBV7-7 | TGTGCCAGCCCTCCGGAGGACCCTAGCACAGATACGCAGTATTTT | CASPPEDPSTDTQYF
TRBJ2-7 | - | - | TRBV21-1 | TGTGCCAGTCCGCTGGACAGGGTTTTCTACGAGCAGTACTTC | CASPLDRVFYEQYF
TRBJ1-1 | - | TRBD1 | TRBV6-2/TRBV6-3 | TGTGCCAGCAGTTACCAGGGGGCGAACACTGAAGCTTTCTTT | CASSYQGANTEAFF
TRBJ1-5 | - | - | TRBV21-1 | TGTGCCAGCAGCAAAGACCCCCTGACAGGGCGGCTCTCCCCGTTTCTCGATAGCAATCAGCCCCAGCATTTT | CASSKDPLTGRLSPFLDSNQPQHF